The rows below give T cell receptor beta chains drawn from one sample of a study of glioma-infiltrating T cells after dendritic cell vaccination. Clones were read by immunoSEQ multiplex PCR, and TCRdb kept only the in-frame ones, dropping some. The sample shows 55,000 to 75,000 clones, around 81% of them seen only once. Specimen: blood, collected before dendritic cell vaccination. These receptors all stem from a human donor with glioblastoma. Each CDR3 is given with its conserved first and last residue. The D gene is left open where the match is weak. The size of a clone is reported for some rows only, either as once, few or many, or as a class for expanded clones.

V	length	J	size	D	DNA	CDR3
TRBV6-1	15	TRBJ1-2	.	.	TGTGCCAGCAGTAGCTGGGACAAAGGAAACTATGGCTACACCTTC	CASSSWDKGNYGYTF
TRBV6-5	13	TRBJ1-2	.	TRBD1	TGTGCCAGCAGTTCCACAGGGGATGATGGCTACACCTTC	CASSSTGDDGYTF
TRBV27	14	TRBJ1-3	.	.	TGTGCCAGCAGTTTCAGGGGTGGTGGAAACACCATATATTTT	CASSFRGGGNTIYF
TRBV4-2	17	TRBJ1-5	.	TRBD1	TGTGCCAGCAGCCAAGGCCCCGGGACAGATAGCAATCAGCCCCAGCATTTT	CASSQGPGTDSNQPQHF
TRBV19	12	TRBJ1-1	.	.	TGTGCCAGTAGTATGTTAGACACTGAAGCTTTCTTT	CASSMLDTEAFF
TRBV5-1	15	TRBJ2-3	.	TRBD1	TGCGCCAGCAGCCTCGGGACAGGGGTTCAAGATACGCAGTATTTT	CASSLGTGVQDTQYF
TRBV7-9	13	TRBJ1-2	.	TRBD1	TGTGCCAGCAGCTTTAGCAGGGGGCAAGGCTACACCTTC	CASSFSRGQGYTF
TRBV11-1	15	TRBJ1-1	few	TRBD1	TGTGCCAGCAGTCCGAACAGGGGGTCAAACACTGAAGCTTTCTTT	CASSPNRGSNTEAFF
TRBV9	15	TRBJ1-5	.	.	TGTGCCAGCAGAGGTACGGGTAGGGACTATCAGCCCCAGCATTTT	CASRGTGRDYQPQHF
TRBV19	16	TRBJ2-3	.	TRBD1	TGTGCCAGTAGTTTGCCGACAGGGGGATGGACAGATACGCAGTATTTT	CASSLPTGGWTDTQYF
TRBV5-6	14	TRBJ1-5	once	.	TGTGCCAGCAGCTCAGGACAGCCCAATCAGCCCCAGCATTTT	CASSSGQPNQPQHF
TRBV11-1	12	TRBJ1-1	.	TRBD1	TGTGCCAGCAGCCCGCCGGGACAGGTAGCTTTCTTT	CASSPPGQVAFF
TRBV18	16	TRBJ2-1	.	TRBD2	TGTGCCAGCTCACCCTTAGCGGGGGGGCACTACAATGAGCAGTTCTTC	CASSPLAGGHYNEQFF
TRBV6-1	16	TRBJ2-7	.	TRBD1	TGTGCCAGCAGTGGTGGGACAGGGGGTATGGAGTACGAGCAGTACTTC	CASSGGTGGMEYEQYF
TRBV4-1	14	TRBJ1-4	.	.	TGCGCCAGCAGCCAAGTGCCAGGCTCTGAAAAACTGTTTTTT	CASSQVPGSEKLFF
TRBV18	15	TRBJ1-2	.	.	TGTGCCAGCTCACCCTCCCTACGGGACTTCTATGGCTACACCTTC	CASSPSLRDFYGYTF
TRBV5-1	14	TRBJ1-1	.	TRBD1	TGCGCCAGCAGCTTGCGGGACAGGGAACCTGAAGCTTTCTTT	CASSLRDREPEAFF
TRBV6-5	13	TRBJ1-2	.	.	TGTGCCACCCGGGAGGGACGGCCCTATGGCTACACCTTC	CATREGRPYGYTF
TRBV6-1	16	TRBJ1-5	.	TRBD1	TGTGCCAGCAGTGAGGGGGGACAGGGGGCGAGGGAGCCCCAGCATTTT	CASSEGGQGAREPQHF
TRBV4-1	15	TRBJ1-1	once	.	TGCGCCAGCAGCCAAGATTGGGGCTCCGCCACTGAAGCTTTCTTT	CASSQDWGSATEAFF
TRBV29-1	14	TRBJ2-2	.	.	TGCAGCGTGTATGTAGGGGCGCCGGCCGGGGAGCTGTTTTTT	CSVYVGAPAGELFF
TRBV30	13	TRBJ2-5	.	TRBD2	TGTGCCTGTACCCCATGGGAGGGGGAGACCCAGTACTTC	CACTPWEGETQYF
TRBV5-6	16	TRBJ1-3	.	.	TGTGCCAGCAGCTTGGGACAGACGAGCTCTGGAAACACCATATATTTT	CASSLGQTSSGNTIYF
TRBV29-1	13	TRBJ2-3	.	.	TGCAGCGTGGTTCAGGGGATCACAGATACGCAGTATTTT	CSVVQGITDTQYF
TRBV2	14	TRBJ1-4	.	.	TGTGCCAGCAGGGCGACAGTGAACAATGAAAAACTGTTTTTT	CASRATVNNEKLFF
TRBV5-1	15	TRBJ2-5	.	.	TGCGCCAGCAGCCGCACGACAGGTCCCCCAGAGACCCAGTACTTC	CASSRTTGPPETQYF
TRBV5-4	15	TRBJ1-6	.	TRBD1	TGTGCCAGCAGCTTGGAAGGGACAGGAACGTCACCCCTCCACTTT	CASSLEGTGTSPLHF
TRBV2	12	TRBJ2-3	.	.	TGTGCCAGCAGTGGGGAGGCAGATACGCAGTATTTT	CASSGEADTQYF
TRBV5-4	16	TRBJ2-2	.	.	TGTGCCAGCAGCCCCAGACAGCTTTTGAACACCGGGGAGCTGTTTTTT	CASSPRQLLNTGELFF
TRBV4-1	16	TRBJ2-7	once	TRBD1	TGCGCCAGCAGCCAAGCCGCGACAGGGGAGGCCTACGAGCAGTACTTC	CASSQAATGEAYEQYF
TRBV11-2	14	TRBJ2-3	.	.	TGTGCCAGCAGCCCTGCGGGACTGCCGGATACGCAGTATTTT	CASSPAGLPDTQYF
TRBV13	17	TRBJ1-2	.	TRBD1	TGTGCCAGCAGCCCGGGGACAGGGAGTTCCTCCCGCTATGGCTACACCTTC	CASSPGTGSSSRYGYTF
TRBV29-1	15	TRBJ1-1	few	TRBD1	TGCAGCGTTGAAGGACACAGGGGTCCGGCAGCTGAAGCTTTCTTT	CSVEGHRGPAAEAFF
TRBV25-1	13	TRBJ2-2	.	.	TGCGCCAGCAGCCAAGGGGCAGCCGGGGAGCTGTTTTTT	CASSQGAAGELFF
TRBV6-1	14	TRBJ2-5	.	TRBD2	TGTGCCAGCAGTTCGGGACTAGCTGAAGGGACCCAGTACTTC	CASSSGLAEGTQYF
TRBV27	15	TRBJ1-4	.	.	TGTGCCAGCAGTTTCGAGGCCGGGAGGAGTGAAAAACTGTTTTTT	CASSFEAGRSEKLFF
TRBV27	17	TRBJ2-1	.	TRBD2	TGTGCCAGCAGTCCCGGGACTAGCGGGGAAATTTACAATGAGCAGTTCTTC	CASSPGTSGEIYNEQFF
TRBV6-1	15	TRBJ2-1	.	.	TGTGCCAGCACCCTAGAGGGTTCGAACTACAATGAGCAGTTCTTC	CASTLEGSNYNEQFF
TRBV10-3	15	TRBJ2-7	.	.	TGTGCCATCAGTGAGTTGGGACACCACTCCTACGAGCAGTACTTC	CAISELGHHSYEQYF
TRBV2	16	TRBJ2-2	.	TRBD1	TGTGCCAGCAGTCAAGGGACAGCCCTGAGGACCGGGGAGCTGTTTTTT	CASSQGTALRTGELFF
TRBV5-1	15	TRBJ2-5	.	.	TGCGCCAGCAGCATATTACCGGGAGCTCAAGAGACCCAGTACTTC	CASSILPGAQETQYF
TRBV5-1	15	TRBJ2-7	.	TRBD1	TGCGCCAGCAGCTTGAACACAGGGGTATCCTACGAGCAGTACTTC	CASSLNTGVSYEQYF
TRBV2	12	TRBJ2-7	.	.	TGTGCCAGCAAACAGGGAGCCTACGAGCAGTACTTC	CASKQGAYEQYF
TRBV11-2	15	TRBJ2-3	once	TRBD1	TGTGCCAGCAGCTCGTCCGGGACAGCCTCGGATACGCAGTATTTT	CASSSSGTASDTQYF
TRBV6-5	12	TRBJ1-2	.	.	TGTGCCAGCAGTCGACCGGGAATTAGCTACACCTTC	CASSRPGISYTF
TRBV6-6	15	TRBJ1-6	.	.	TGTGCCAGCAGCTATACACTAGGAGATAATTCACCCCTCCACTTT	CASSYTLGDNSPLHF
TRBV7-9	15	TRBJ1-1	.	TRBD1	TGTGCCAGCAGCAGGGGACAGGGAGTGATCACTGAAGCTTTCTTT	CASSRGQGVITEAFF
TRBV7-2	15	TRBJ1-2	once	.	TGTGCCAGCAGCTCCCTCGGGGGGGTCAGCTATGGCTACACCTTC	CASSSLGGVSYGYTF
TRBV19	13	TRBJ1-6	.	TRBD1	TGTGCCAGTGGACAGGCCTATAATTCACCCCTCCACTTT	CASGQAYNSPLHF
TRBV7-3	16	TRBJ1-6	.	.	TGTGCCAGCAGCTTAACGGGCCAGGGAAGTGGTTCACCCCTCCACTTT	CASSLTGQGSGSPLHF
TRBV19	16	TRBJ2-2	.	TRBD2	TGTGCCAGTAGCCCTCGACTAGCGACAAACACCGGGGAGCTGTTTTTT	CASSPRLATNTGELFF
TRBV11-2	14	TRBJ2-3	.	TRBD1	TGTGCCAGCACAAAGACAGGGGTAACAGATACGCAGTATTTT	CASTKTGVTDTQYF
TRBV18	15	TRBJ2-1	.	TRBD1	TGTGCCAGCTCACCGACAGGGGTGGGGTCCAATGAGCAGTTCTTC	CASSPTGVGSNEQFF
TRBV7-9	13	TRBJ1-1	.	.	TGTGCCAGCAGCAAACAGGGTTTCACTGAAGCTTTCTTT	CASSKQGFTEAFF
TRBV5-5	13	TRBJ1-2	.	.	TGTGCCAGCAGCCCCGGGGAATATTCTGGCTACACCTTC	CASSPGEYSGYTF
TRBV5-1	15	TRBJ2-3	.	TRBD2	TGCGCCAGCAGCCCCTCGGGGGGAGGCGCAGATACGCAGTATTTT	CASSPSGGGADTQYF
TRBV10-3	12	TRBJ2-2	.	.	TGTGCCATCCACCCAGACACCGGGGAGCTGTTTTTT	CAIHPDTGELFF
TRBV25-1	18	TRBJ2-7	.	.	TGTGCCAGCAGTCCCCCTGGTTGGGGACACCTAAACTCCTACGAGCAGTACTTC	CASSPPGWGHLNSYEQYF
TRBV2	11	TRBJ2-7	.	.	TGTGCCAGCAGGGCCTCCTACGAGCAGTACTTC	CASRASYEQYF